Shown below are 18 T cell receptor beta chains from a single sample sequenced in a study of blood T cell repertoires in COVID-19. Profiled with immunoSEQ multiplex PCR; TCRdb holds only in-frame clones, not every one. The sample records tens of thousands of clones, 65% to 85% being singletons. Material for sequencing was peripheral blood. The receptor source for this set is a woman older than 75 with active or convalescent COVID-19.

This chain uses TRBV6-5 with TRBJ1-2; possibly TRBD1 for D (5 bases). V was clipped by 6 bases and J by 8 bases, with 16 bases between them. The CDR3 runs 13 residues. The germline CDR1 and CDR2 sequences are MNHEY and SVGAGI. CDR3 sequence reads: CASRFVDMGGYTF. The CDR3 DNA sequence: TGTGCCAGCAGATTCGTGGACATGGGCGGCTACACCTTC.

This sequence joins TRBV19 and TRBJ1-1, with 9 bases aligning to TRBD1. The J segment lost 4 bases and the V segment lost 6 bases, leaving 6 bases of the junction unmatched. The CDR3 length is 14 residues. CDR1 is LNHDA, CDR2 SQIVND, per germline (reference sequence). CDR3 loop: CASRDGQGLTEAFF. In DNA form, the CDR3 reads TGTGCCAGTAGGGATGGACAGGGGCTCACTGAAGCTTTCTTT.

This clone was picked up one time. The gene calls are TRBV6-6 and TRBJ1-6, with 8 positions matching TRBD1. This CDR3 comprises 15 residues. Germline CDR1 reads MNHNY; CDR2 reads SVGAGI (reference sequence). Trimming at V came to 6 bases and at J to 4 bases, leaving 5 bases not matched to a gene. This chain's CDR3 is CASRDRVFYNSPLHF. In nucleotides, the CDR3 is TGTGCCAGCAGGGACAGGGTTTTTTATAATTCACCCCTCCACTTT.

The chain uses TRBV4-1 and TRBJ1-4; unclear D gene. CDR1 and CDR2 from the germline V gene are MGHRA and YSYEKL. V gave up 0 bases and J gave up 8 bases, with 10 bases separating them. CDR3 length equals 14 residues. CDR3 residues: CASSQDPRGEKLFF. The CDR3, as DNA: TGCGCCAGCAGCCAAGACCCTAGAGGCGAAAAACTGTTTTTT.

This chain links TRBV9 with TRBJ2-3; 14 nucleotides match TRBD2. The CDR3 has 18 residues. J gave up 0 bases and V 4 bases, and 7 bases lay outside the gene matches. The germline V gene has CDR1 SGDLS and CDR2 YYNGEE. CDR3: CASSTGTSGGSSTDTQYF. The CDR3 DNA reads as TGTGCCAGCAGCACCGGGACTAGCGGGGGATCTAGCACAGATACGCAGTATTTT.

This clone is a singleton in its sample. This chain uses TRBV6-1 with TRBJ1-2; D perhaps matches TRBD1 (5 bases). The CDR3 runs 14 residues. The V and J ends lost 3 bases and 2 bases respectively, with 10 bases between them. Germline V gene sequence: CDR1 MNHNS, CDR2 SASEGT. The CDR3 region is CASSDGRGNYGYTF. The CDR3 nucleotides are TGTGCCAGCAGTGATGGGAGGGGAAACTATGGCTACACCTTC.

In its sample, this clone was seen a few times. This chain connects TRBV19 to TRBJ1-1, with 7 bases fitting TRBD1. J lost 4 bases, V lost 4 bases, and 12 bases had no gene match. Germline CDR1 reads LNHDA; CDR2 reads SQIVND (reference sequence). The CDR3 covers 16 residues. The CDR3 loop reads CASSNEAGGGATEAFF. Here the CDR3 DNA reads TGTGCCAGTAGTAATGAAGCCGGAGGGGGCGCCACTGAAGCTTTCTTT.

This clone was observed a handful of times. The V gene is TRBV6-5, the J gene TRBJ1-1, with D possibly being TRBD1 (5 bases). The CDR3 has 12 residues. Trimming removed 7 bases from V and 11 bases from J, with 17 bases in between. Per germline, CDR1 MNHEY and CDR2 SVGAGI. The CDR3 reads CASTPRGRGAFF. CDR3 bases: TGTGCCAGCACCCCAAGAGGTCGGGGGGCTTTCTTT.

V and J are TRBV27 and TRBJ1-4, with 7 positions matching TRBD1. This CDR3 has 16 residues. In germline, CDR1 is MNHEY, CDR2 SMNVEV (reference sequence). V lost 4 bases, J lost 2 bases, and 7 bases stayed unmatched. The DNA of the CDR3 is TGTGCCAGCAGTTCGAGACCGGGACAGACTAATGAAAAACTGTTTTTT. Encoded protein: CASSSRPGQTNEKLFF.

This clone has more than one count but fewer than ten. The V call is TRBV12-3 or TRBV12-4, the J call TRBJ2-7, with D unclear. This CDR3 contains 11 residues. The V end was cut by 5 bases, the J end by 4 bases, with 6 bases between. The CDR3 protein is CASSIQYEQYF. The DNA of the CDR3 is TGTGCCAGCAGTATTCAGTACGAGCAGTACTTC.

The chain is built from TRBV5-5 and TRBJ1-1, with D unresolved. CDR3 length: 14 amino acids. V lost 3 bases and J 2 bases, leaving 11 bases between the germline ends. Germline loops: CDR1 SGHKS, CDR2 YYEKEE (reference sequence). As DNA, the CDR3 is TGTGCCAGCAGCTCCAACAGTTATAACACTGAAGCTTTCTTT. It yields the protein CASSSNSYNTEAFF.

The chain joins TRBV6-6 to TRBJ2-3; 14 bases match TRBD2. Germline V CDR1 and CDR2: MNHNY, SVGAGI (reference sequence). V lost 6 bases, J lost 4 bases, and 6 bases stayed unmatched. The CDR3 contains 16 residues. For the CDR3, the DNA is TGTGCCAGCAGCCGAGGGACTAGCGGGGGCGCAGATACGCAGTATTTT. It encodes CASSRGTSGGADTQYF.

The J gene is TRBJ2-5, the V gene TRBV6-2 or TRBV6-3; the match to TRBD2 covers 7 bases. Germline lookup yields CDR1 MNHEY and CDR2 SVGEGT. The CDR3 is 13 residues long. V dropped 5 bases and J dropped 2; count of bases not matched to a gene: 2. CDR3 residues: CASSRDYQETQYF. The CDR3 nucleotides are TGTGCCAGCAGTCGGGACTATCAAGAGACCCAGTACTTC.

The V call is TRBV10-3, the J call TRBJ1-1, with a weak D call TRBD1 (5 bases). CDR3 length: 12 residues. Germline V gives CDR1 ENHRY, CDR2 SYGVKD. V shed 3 bases and J shed 10 bases, with 12 bases lying between them. CDR3 nucleotides: TGTGCCATCAGTGACCTTAACGGGGGAGCTTTCTTT. It specifies CAISDLNGGAFF.

This chain uses TRBV2 with TRBJ1-5; maybe TRBD1 (6 bases). V lost 7 bases, J lost 4 bases, and 14 bases lay in between. This CDR3 has 14 amino acids. Per the germline V gene, CDR1 is SNHLY and CDR2 is FYNNEI. The CDR3 loop is CASTGQTGNQPQHF. CDR3 DNA sequence: TGTGCCAGCACTGGACAGACGGGAAATCAGCCCCAGCATTTT.

The V and J genes are TRBV7-9 and TRBJ2-3, with 9 bases matching TRBD1. Germline CDR1 and CDR2: SEHNR and FQNEAQ (reference sequence). The CDR3 has 16 residues. The V segment lost 5 bases and the J segment 3 bases; nucleotides outside the gene matches: 9. CDR3 region: CASSRPGTGLTDTQYF. The CDR3 nucleotides are TGTGCCAGCAGCCGTCCCGGGACAGGGTTGACAGATACGCAGTATTTT.

The chain has TRBV19 and TRBJ1-5; D is unresolved. V lost 6 bases and J 11 bases, leaving 14 bases between the germline ends. This CDR3 region has 12 residues. Germline CDR1 LNHDA, CDR2 SQIVND (reference sequence). The CDR3 region is CASSTTGWAQHF. CDR3 bases: TGTGCCAGTAGCACTACGGGGTGGGCCCAGCATTTT.

The chain has TRBV4-1 and TRBJ1-4; no definite D call. The germline V and J ends were trimmed by 4 bases and 0 bases, with 9 bases remaining between them. The germline CDR1 and CDR2 sequences are MGHRA and YSYEKL. This CDR3 region has 15 residues. The CDR3 loop is CASSPTLTTNEKLFF. CDR3 bases: TGCGCCAGCAGCCCCACCCTAACAACTAATGAAAAACTGTTTTTT.